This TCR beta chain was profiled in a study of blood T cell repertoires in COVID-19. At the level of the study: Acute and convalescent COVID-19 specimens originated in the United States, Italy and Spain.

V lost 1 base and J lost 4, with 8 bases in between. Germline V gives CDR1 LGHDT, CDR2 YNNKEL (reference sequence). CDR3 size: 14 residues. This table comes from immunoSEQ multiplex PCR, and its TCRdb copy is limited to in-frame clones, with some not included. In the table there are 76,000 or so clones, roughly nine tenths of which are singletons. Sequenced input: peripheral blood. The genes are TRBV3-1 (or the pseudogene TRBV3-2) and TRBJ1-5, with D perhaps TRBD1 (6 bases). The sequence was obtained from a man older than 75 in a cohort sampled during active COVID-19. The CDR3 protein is CASSQGTANQPQHF. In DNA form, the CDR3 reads TGTGCCAGCAGCCAAGGGACAGCGAATCAGCCCCAGCATTTT.